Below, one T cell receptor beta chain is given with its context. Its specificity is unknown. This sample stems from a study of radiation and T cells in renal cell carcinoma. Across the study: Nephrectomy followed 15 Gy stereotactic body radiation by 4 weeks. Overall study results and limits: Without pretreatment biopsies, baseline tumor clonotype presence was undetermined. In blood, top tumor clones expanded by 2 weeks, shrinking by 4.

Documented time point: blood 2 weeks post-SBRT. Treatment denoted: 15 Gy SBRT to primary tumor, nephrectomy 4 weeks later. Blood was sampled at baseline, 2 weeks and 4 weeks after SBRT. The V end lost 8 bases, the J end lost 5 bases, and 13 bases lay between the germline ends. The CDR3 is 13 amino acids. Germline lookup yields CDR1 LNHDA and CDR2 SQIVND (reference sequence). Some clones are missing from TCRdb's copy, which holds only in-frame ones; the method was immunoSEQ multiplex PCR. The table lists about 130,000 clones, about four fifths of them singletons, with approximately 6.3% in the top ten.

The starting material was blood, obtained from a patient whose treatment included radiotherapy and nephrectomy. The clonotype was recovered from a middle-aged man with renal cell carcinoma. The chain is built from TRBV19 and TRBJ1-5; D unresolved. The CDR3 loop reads CASQQVADQPQHF. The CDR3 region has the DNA TGTGCCAGTCAGCAGGTGGCAGATCAGCCCCAGCATTTT.